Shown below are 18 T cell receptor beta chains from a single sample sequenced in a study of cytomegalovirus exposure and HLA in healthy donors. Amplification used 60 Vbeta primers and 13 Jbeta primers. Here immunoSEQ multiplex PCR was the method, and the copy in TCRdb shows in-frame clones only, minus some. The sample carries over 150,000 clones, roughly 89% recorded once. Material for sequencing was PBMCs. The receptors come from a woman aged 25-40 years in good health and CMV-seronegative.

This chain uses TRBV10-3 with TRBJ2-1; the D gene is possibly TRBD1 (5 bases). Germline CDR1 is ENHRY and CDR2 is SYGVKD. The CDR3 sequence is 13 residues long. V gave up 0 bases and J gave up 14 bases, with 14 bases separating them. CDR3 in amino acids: CAISESAGSGEFF. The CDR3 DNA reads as TGTGCCATCAGTGAGTCTGCAGGGTCGGGCGAGTTCTTC.

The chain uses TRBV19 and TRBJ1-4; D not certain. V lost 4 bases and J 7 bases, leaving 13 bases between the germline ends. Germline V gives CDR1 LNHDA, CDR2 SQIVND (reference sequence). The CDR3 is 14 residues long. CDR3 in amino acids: CASSSTARSEKLFF. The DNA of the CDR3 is TGTGCCAGTAGTAGCACCGCGAGGTCTGAAAAACTGTTTTTT.

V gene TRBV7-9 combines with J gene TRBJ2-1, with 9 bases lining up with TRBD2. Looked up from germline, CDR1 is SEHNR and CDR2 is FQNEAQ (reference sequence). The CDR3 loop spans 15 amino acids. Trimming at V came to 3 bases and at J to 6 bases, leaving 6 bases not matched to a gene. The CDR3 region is CASSFMGLAVNEQFF. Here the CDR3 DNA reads TGTGCCAGCAGCTTTATGGGACTAGCAGTCAATGAGCAGTTCTTC.

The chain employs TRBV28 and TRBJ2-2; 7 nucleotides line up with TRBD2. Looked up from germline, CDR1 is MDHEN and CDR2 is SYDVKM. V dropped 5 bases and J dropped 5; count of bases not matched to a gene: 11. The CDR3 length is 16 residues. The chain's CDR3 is CASSPRGETRTGELFF. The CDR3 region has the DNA TGTGCCAGCAGTCCTCGGGGGGAGACGAGAACCGGGGAGCTGTTTTTT.

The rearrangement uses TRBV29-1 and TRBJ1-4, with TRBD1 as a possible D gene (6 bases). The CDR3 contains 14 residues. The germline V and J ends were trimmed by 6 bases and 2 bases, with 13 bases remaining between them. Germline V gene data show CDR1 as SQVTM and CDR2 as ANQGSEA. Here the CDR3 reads CSVRDTHTNEKLFF. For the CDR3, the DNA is TGCAGCGTACGGGACACCCATACTAATGAAAAACTGTTTTTT.

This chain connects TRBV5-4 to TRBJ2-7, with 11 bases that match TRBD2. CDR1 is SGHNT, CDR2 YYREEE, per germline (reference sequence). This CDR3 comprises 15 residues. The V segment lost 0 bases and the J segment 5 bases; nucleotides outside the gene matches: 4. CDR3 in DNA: TGTGCCAGCAGCTTGGATGGGACTAGCGGCGACGAGCAGTACTTC. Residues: CASSLDGTSGDEQYF.

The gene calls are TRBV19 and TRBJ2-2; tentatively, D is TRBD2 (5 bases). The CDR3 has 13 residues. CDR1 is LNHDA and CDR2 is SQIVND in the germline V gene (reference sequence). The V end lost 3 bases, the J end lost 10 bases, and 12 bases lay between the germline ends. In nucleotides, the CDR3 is TGTGCCAGTAGTATTCAGCGGACCCCGGAGCTGTTTTTT. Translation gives CASSIQRTPELFF.

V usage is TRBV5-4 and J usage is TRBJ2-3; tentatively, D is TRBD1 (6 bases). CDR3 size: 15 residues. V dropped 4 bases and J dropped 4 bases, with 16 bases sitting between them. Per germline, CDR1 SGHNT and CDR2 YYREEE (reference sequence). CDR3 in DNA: TGTGCCAGCAGCCTGAAACAGGGATTGGCAGATACGCAGTATTTT. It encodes CASSLKQGLADTQYF.

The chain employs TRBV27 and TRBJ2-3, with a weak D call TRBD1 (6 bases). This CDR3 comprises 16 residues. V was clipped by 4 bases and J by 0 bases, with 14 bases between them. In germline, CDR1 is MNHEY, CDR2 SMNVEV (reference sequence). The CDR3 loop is CASSSTRGRSTDTQYF. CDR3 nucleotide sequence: TGTGCCAGCAGTTCTACCAGGGGTAGGAGCACAGATACGCAGTATTTT.

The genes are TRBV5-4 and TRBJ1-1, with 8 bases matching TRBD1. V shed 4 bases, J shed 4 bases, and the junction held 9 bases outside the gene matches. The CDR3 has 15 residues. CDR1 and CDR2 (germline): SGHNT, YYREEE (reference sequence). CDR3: CASSPPTGGVTEAFF. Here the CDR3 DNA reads TGTGCCAGCAGCCCTCCCACAGGGGGGGTCACTGAAGCTTTCTTT.

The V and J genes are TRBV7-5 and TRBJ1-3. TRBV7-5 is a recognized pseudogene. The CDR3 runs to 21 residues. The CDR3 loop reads CVRSLGRPRTVSYQSGNTIYF. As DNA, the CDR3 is TGTGTCAGAAGCTTGGGCAGGCCTCGGACTGTCTCCTATCAATCTGGAAACACCATATATTTT.

This chain's CDR3 is CASSLADREKLFF. The CDR3 DNA sequence: TGCGCCAGCAGCTTGGCCGACAGAGAAAAACTGTTTTTT. This chain joins TRBV5-1 and TRBJ1-4; tentatively, D is TRBD1 (5 bases). V was clipped by 0 bases and J by 8 bases, with 8 bases between them. CDR3 length: 13 amino acids. Germline V gives CDR1 SGHRS, CDR2 YFSETQ.

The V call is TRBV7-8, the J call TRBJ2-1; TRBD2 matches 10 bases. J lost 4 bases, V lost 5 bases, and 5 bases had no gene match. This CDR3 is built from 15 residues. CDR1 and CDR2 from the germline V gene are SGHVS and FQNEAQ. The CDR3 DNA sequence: TGTGCCAGCAGCAGCAGCGGGGGGGTGTACAATGAGCAGTTCTTC. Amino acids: CASSSSGGVYNEQFF.

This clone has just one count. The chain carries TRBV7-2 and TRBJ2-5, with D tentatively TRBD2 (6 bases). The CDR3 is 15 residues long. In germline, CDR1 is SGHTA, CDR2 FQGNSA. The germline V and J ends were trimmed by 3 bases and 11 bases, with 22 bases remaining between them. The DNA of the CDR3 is TGTGCCAGCAGCTTCGCTAGCGACGGGCCCCGGGAGCAGTACTTC. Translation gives CASSFASDGPREQYF.

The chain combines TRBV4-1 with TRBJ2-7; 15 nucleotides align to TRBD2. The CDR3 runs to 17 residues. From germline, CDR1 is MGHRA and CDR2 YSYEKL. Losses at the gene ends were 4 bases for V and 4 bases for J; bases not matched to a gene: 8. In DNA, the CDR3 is TGCGCCAGCAGCCCTAGGACTAGCGGGGGGGCACGTTACGAGCAGTACTTC. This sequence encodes CASSPRTSGGARYEQYF.

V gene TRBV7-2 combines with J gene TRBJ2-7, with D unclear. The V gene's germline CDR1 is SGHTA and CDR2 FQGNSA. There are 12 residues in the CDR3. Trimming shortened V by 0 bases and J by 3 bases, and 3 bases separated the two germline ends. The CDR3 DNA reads TGTGCCAGCAGCTTAGCCGTCTACGAGCAGTACTTC. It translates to CASSLAVYEQYF. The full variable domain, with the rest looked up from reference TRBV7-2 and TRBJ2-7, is GAGVSQSPSNKVTEKGKDVELRCDPISGHTALYWYRQSLGQGLEFLIYFQGNSAPDKSGLPSDRFSAERTGGSVSTLTIQRTQQEDSAVYLCASSLAVYEQYFGPGTRLTVT.

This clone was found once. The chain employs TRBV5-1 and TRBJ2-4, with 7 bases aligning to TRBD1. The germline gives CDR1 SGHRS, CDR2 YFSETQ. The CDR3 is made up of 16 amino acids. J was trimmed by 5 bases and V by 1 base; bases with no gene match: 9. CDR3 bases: TGCGCCAGCAGCTTGCCCAGGGGGACATCCCAAAACATTCAGTACTTC. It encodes CASSLPRGTSQNIQYF.

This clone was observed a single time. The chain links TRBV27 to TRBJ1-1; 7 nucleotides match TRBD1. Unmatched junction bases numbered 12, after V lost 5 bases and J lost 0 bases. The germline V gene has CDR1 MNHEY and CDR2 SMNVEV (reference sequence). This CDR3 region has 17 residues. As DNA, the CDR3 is TGTGCCAGCAGTCACCAAACGACAGGGACTCTGAACACTGAAGCTTTCTTT. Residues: CASSHQTTGTLNTEAFF.